The TCR beta chain under discussion was sequenced for a study of blood T cell repertoires in COVID-19. About this clone itself: One end of the junction does not line up with germline, which may come from a read error.

This CDR3 is built from 16 residues. Germline CDR1 MDHEN, CDR2 SYDVKM. Generated by immunoSEQ multiplex PCR, the TCRdb table keeps only in-frame clones and is missing some. This sample has some 270,000 clones; around 88% occur once, and the top ten carry around 6%. Sequencing used peripheral blood. The rearrangement uses TRBV28 and TRBJ2-2; weak D call: TRBD2 (6 bases). The clonotype originates from an elderly woman with COVID-19, enrolled during active disease. CDR3 nucleotides: TGTGCCAGCAGCCCCCAGGAGGGCTCGAACACCAGGGAGCTGTTTTTT. Protein product: CASSPQEGSNTRELFF.